The 30 T cell receptor beta chains reported below all come from one sample, sequenced in a study of blood T cell repertoires in COVID-19 (dated by TCRdb to the early 2020s). Library creation used the immunoSEQ multiplex PCR assay. TCRdb stores this immuneACCESS table with in-frame sequences only. Part of the clones is absent; in the studies checked, under half of the shortfall reflects unresolved V genes, and no reason is known for the rest. Counted in this sample were some 330,000 clones; over 75% of them appeared once. Clones ranked in the top ten supply about 3.9% of the sample. The sequencing input was peripheral blood. These receptors all stem from a woman in her fifties or sixties with active or convalescent COVID-19.

To note about this clone: Germline is not matched at one junction end, which may reflect a read error. The chain recombines TRBV7-7 with TRBJ2-5, with TRBD2 as a possible D gene (6 bases). CDR3 length equals 15 residues. Germline V CDR1 and CDR2: SSHAT, FNYEAQ (reference sequence). The CDR3 region is CASSIFSGPQETQYF. The DNA of the CDR3 is TGTGCTAGCAGTATTTTTAGCGGCCCGCAAGAGACCCAGTACTTC.

The chain uses TRBV6-1 and TRBJ1-6; D gene unclear. The ends were cut back, 3 bases at V and 7 bases at J, with 22 bases in the middle. The germline V gene has CDR1 MNHNS and CDR2 SASEGT. The CDR3 spans 18 residues. CDR3 in DNA: TGTGCCAGCAGTGATTTTTTGAGGCTCCCCAGAGGCAATTCACCCCTCCACTTT. Translating it yields CASSDFLRLPRGNSPLHF.

The V gene is TRBV9, the J gene TRBJ2-5; 7 bases are a match to TRBD1. The CDR3 extends over 14 amino acids. V shed 2 bases and J 6 bases; nucleotides not matched to a gene: 7. Germline-derived CDR1 and CDR2 are SGDLS and YYNGEE. CDR3 bases: TGTGCCAGCAGCGTTTCGACAGGGTGGCAGACCCAGTACTTC. Translating gives CASSVSTGWQTQYF.

This clone was counted a single time. The chain is built from TRBV6-5 and TRBJ1-3, with unresolved D. The CDR3 is made up of 13 amino acids. The V end was cut by 8 bases, the J end by 8 bases, with 16 bases between. Germline CDR1 MNHEY, CDR2 SVGAGI. The chain's CDR3 is CASDAEDLDTIYF. DNA for the CDR3: TGTGCCAGCGACGCGGAGGACTTGGACACCATATATTTT.

This chain links TRBV5-1 with TRBJ1-1, with D maybe TRBD1 (5 bases). V dropped 0 bases and J dropped 4 bases, with 10 bases sitting between them. The CDR3 length is 14 residues. Germline loops: CDR1 SGHRS, CDR2 YFSETQ. The CDR3 sequence is CASSLGGVGTEAFF. The DNA for the CDR3 is TGCGCCAGCAGCTTGGGGGGCGTCGGCACTGAAGCTTTCTTT.

The V and J genes are TRBV4-2 and TRBJ2-4, with a weak D call TRBD1 (5 bases). The CDR3 is 15 residues long. V shed 0 bases and J shed 0 bases, with 6 bases lying between them. Germline values: CDR1 LGHNA, CDR2 YNFKEQ. The CDR3, as DNA: TGTGCCAGCAGCCAAGATCAGGGAGCCAAAAACATTCAGTACTTC. Its translation is CASSQDQGAKNIQYF.

The chain carries TRBV14 and TRBJ2-7; D remains ambiguous. The CDR3 spans 16 residues. V lost 0 bases and J lost 3, with 15 bases in between. Germline-derived CDR1 and CDR2 are SGHDN and FVKESK. CDR3 sequence (DNA): TGTGCCAGCAGCCAAGATCGAAGTGTCTACTACTACGAGCAGTACTTC. Translating gives CASSQDRSVYYYEQYF.

This chain connects TRBV28 to TRBJ1-1; 8 positions agree with TRBD1. This CDR3 is 15 amino acids long. V was pared by 3 bases and J by 1 base, with 4 bases of the junction left unmatched. Germline CDR1 and CDR2: MDHEN and SYDVKM. The DNA for the CDR3 is TGTGCCAGCAGTTTCAGGGGGCGGTCGAACACTGAAGCTTTCTTT. It codes for CASSFRGRSNTEAFF.

The chain links TRBV28 to TRBJ2-1; 7 bases match TRBD1. From germline, CDR1 is MDHEN and CDR2 SYDVKM. Losses at the gene ends were 11 bases for V and 4 bases for J; bases not matched to a gene: 11. The CDR3 is made up of 14 amino acids. CDR3 coding DNA: TGTGCCGGCAAGGGACAGAACAATTACAATGAGCAGTTCTTC. Translated: CAGKGQNNYNEQFF. Full variable domain (rest looked up from reference TRBV28 and TRBJ2-1): DVKVTQSSRYLVKRTGEKVFLECVQDMDHENMFWYRQDPGLGLRLIYFSYDVKMKEKGDIPEGYSVSREKKERFSLILESASTNQTSMYLCAGKGQNNYNEQFFGPGTRLTVL.

CDR3 DNA sequence: TGTGCCAGCAGCTTCTCGGGGTTCTCCTACAATGAGCAGTTCTTC. It translates to CASSFSGFSYNEQFF. This sequence joins TRBV5-5 and TRBJ2-1, with D perhaps TRBD2 (5 bases). V shed 2 bases and J shed 0 bases, with 9 bases lying between them. Germline loops: CDR1 SGHKS, CDR2 YYEKEE (reference sequence). There are 15 residues in the CDR3.

V gene TRBV3-1 (or the pseudogene TRBV3-2) combines with J gene TRBJ2-3; 12 bases agree with TRBD2. With 6 bases clipped from V and 4 bases from J, the junction kept 5 bases outside the gene matches. Germline V gives CDR1 LGHDT, CDR2 YNNKEL (reference sequence). The CDR3 extends over 15 amino acids. The CDR3 here is CASSRLAGDPDTQYF. Written as DNA, the CDR3 is TGTGCCAGCAGTCGACTAGCGGGAGACCCAGATACGCAGTATTTT.

This chain uses TRBV2 with TRBJ2-1; D is possibly TRBD2 (5 bases). Per germline, CDR1 SNHLY and CDR2 FYNNEI. CDR3 size: 15 residues. Between the trimmed V and J ends, which lost 4 bases and 10 bases, there was a span of 20 bases. The DNA for the CDR3 is TGTGCCAGCAGTGTGTCCCCGGACTCACCAAGGGAGCAGTTCTTC. Amino acid sequence: CASSVSPDSPREQFF.

J is TRBJ2-1 and V is TRBV16; the D gene is possibly TRBD2 (6 bases). CDR1 KGHSY and CDR2 FQNENV come from the germline V gene. This CDR3 is 14 amino acids long. Trimming took off 5 bases at V and 9 bases at J, with 17 bases between the two ends. The CDR3 region has the DNA TGTGCCAGCAGCGATAGGGACTCACTCGGTGAGCAGTTCTTC. It codes for CASSDRDSLGEQFF.

The gene calls are TRBV19 and TRBJ2-6, with D possibly being TRBD1 (6 bases). The length of the CDR3 is 16 residues. V was trimmed by 4 bases and J by 2 bases, leaving 12 bases between them. Germline V gene lookup returns CDR1 LNHDA and CDR2 SQIVND (reference sequence). In DNA, the CDR3 is TGTGCCAGTAGTACTAAACAGGGAGCTGGGGCCAACGTCCTGACTTTC. Translation: CASSTKQGAGANVLTF.

The rearrangement joins TRBV5-6 to TRBJ1-2; 7 bases are shared with TRBD1. CDR3 length: 16 residues. From germline, CDR1 is SGHDT and CDR2 YYEEEE. After removal of 4 bases from V and 4 bases from J, the junction contained 13 bases not matched to a gene. Written as DNA, the CDR3 is TGTGCCAGCAGCGATCGACAGGGCGCGCGGGTCTATGGCTACACCTTC. Amino acid sequence: CASSDRQGARVYGYTF.

The rearrangement joins TRBV19 to TRBJ2-2, with a tentative D call TRBD2 (6 bases). The germline V and J ends were trimmed by 6 bases and 6 bases, with 20 bases remaining between them. This CDR3 spans 16 amino acids. Germline CDR1 is LNHDA and CDR2 is SQIVND (reference sequence). In DNA form, the CDR3 reads TGTGCCAGTAGCGGGACTCTCAAATATATTGCCGGGGAGCTGTTTTTT. Translating it yields CASSGTLKYIAGELFF.

This chain joins TRBV18 and TRBJ2-7; 7 nucleotides agree with TRBD2. The CDR3 extends over 13 amino acids. Unmatched junction bases numbered 6, after V lost 3 bases and J lost 7 bases. CDR1 and CDR2 (germline): KGHSH, LQKENI. The CDR3 sequence: CASSPGGEQEQYF. The DNA for the CDR3 is TGTGCCAGCTCACCGGGAGGGGAGCAGGAGCAGTACTTC.

The genes are TRBV19 and TRBJ1-5; TRBD1 might be the D (5 bases). The CDR3 runs to 15 residues. V lost 7 bases and J lost 2, with 15 bases in between. Germline V lookup: CDR1 LNHDA, CDR2 SQIVND (reference sequence). Here the CDR3 DNA reads TGTGCCAGTACGTCCAGACTGACAGGCAATCAGCCCCAGCATTTT. Translating it yields CASTSRLTGNQPQHF.

The V call is TRBV7-2, the J call TRBJ1-6; TRBD1 matches 9 bases. The CDR3 sequence is 16 residues long. Germline trimming cut 2 bases from V and 3 bases from J; bases unmatched to any gene: 2. Looked up from germline, CDR1 is SGHTA and CDR2 is FQGNSA. CDR3 sequence reads: CASSLNRGLYNSPLHF. The CDR3 DNA is TGTGCCAGCAGCTTAAACAGGGGGCTCTATAATTCACCCCTCCACTTT. Together with reference TRBV7-2 and TRBJ1-6, the CDR3 gives the full variable domain: GAGVSQSPSNKVTEKGKDVELRCDPISGHTALYWYRQSLGQGLEFLIYFQGNSAPDKSGLPSDRFSAERTGGSVSTLTIQRTQQEDSAVYLCASSLNRGLYNSPLHFGNGTRLTVT.

The rearrangement joins TRBV19 to TRBJ2-1; TRBD2 matches 9 bases. V dropped 6 bases and J dropped 7; count of bases not matched to a gene: 13. CDR3 length: 16 amino acids. CDR1 LNHDA and CDR2 SQIVND come from the germline V gene (reference sequence). CDR3 in DNA: TGTGCCAGTAGCTACCTGCTAGCGGGACTCATTAATGAGCAGTTCTTC. Translating it yields CASSYLLAGLINEQFF.

V is TRBV24-1 and J is TRBJ1-2; D unclear. The CDR3 consists of 12 residues. Germline V CDR1 and CDR2: KGHDR, SFDVKD. Trimming shortened V by 5 bases and J by 4 bases, and 7 bases separated the two germline ends. This chain's CDR3 is CATSARSYGYTF. The CDR3 DNA sequence: TGTGCCACCAGTGCCAGAAGCTATGGCTACACCTTC.

The chain combines TRBV7-9 with TRBJ2-2, with 7 bases aligning to TRBD1. The CDR3 is 15 amino acids. Germline V gene sequence: CDR1 SEHNR, CDR2 FQNEAQ (reference sequence). V lost 5 bases, J lost 1 base, and 4 bases stayed unmatched. CDR3 region: CASSQRTGNTGELFF. In DNA form, the CDR3 reads TGTGCCAGCAGCCAGAGGACAGGGAACACCGGGGAGCTGTTTTTT. Full variable domain (missing parts from reference TRBV7-9 and TRBJ2-2): DTGVSQNPRHKITKRGQNVTFRCDPISEHNRLYWYRQTLGQGPEFLTYFQNEAQLEKSRLLSDRFSAERPKGSFSTLEIQRTEQGDSAMYLCASSQRTGNTGELFFGEGSRLTVL.

The genes are TRBV6-1 and TRBJ1-6; no reliable D call. Trimming removed 3 bases at V and 6 bases at J, with 6 bases between. Per germline, CDR1 MNHNS and CDR2 SASEGT. CDR3 length: 13 amino acids. The CDR3 region has the DNA TGTGCCAGCAGTGAGAAACTTAATTCACCCCTCCACTTT. Translating gives CASSEKLNSPLHF.

This rearrangement joins TRBV30 to TRBJ2-7; 9 nucleotides align to TRBD2. Germline CDR1 GTSNPN, CDR2 SVGIG (reference sequence). The CDR3 totals 13 residues. Losses at the gene ends were 5 bases for V and 1 base for J; bases not matched to a gene: 3. CDR3: CAWSGLASYEQYF. CDR3 in DNA: TGTGCCTGGTCCGGACTAGCGTCCTACGAGCAGTACTTC.

This rearrangement joins TRBV18 to TRBJ2-3; TRBD1 agrees at 11 bases. In germline, CDR1 is KGHSH, CDR2 LQKENI. The CDR3 sequence is 17 residues long. J lost 1 base, V lost 3 bases, and 6 bases had no gene match. CDR3 sequence (DNA): TGTGCCAGCTCACCCACGGAGGACAGGGGGCGCACAGATACGCAGTATTTT. As protein: CASSPTEDRGRTDTQYF.

This clone was detected only once. The junction shows a germline mismatch at one end, possibly a read error. V usage is TRBV6-5 and J usage is TRBJ1-6; D gene ambiguous. Germline CDR1 and CDR2: MNHEY and SVGAGI. The CDR3 is made up of 16 amino acids. CDR3 amino acids: CASSNSGISYNSPLHF. The CDR3 DNA reads as TGTGCCAGCAGTAACTCCGGGATCTCCTATAATTCACCCCTCCACTTT.

The chain couples TRBV19 to TRBJ1-2; D is perhaps TRBD1 (5 bases). This CDR3 comprises 14 residues. Germline-derived CDR1 and CDR2 are LNHDA and SQIVND (reference sequence). V was shortened by 4 bases and J by 8 bases, with 17 bases between the two germline ends. In DNA form, the CDR3 reads TGTGCCAGTAGTACCACCCCGCAGGGATGGGGCTACACCTTC. This encodes CASSTTPQGWGYTF.

The chain recombines TRBV27 with TRBJ1-2; TRBD1 is a possible D gene (5 bases). Germline V gene lookup returns CDR1 MNHEY and CDR2 SMNVEV (reference sequence). CDR3 length: 16 residues. The V end was cut by 0 bases, the J end by 4 bases, with 15 bases between. The CDR3: CASSLSETAGRYGYTF. DNA of the CDR3: TGTGCCAGCAGTTTATCGGAGACGGCAGGGCGCTATGGCTACACCTTC.

This clone was observed a single time. The chain uses TRBV11-2 and TRBJ2-7; D might be TRBD2 (5 bases). The V gene lost 0 bases and the J gene lost 3 bases, with 12 bases spanning the gap. Germline lookup yields CDR1 SGHAT and CDR2 FQNNGV. The CDR3 is made up of 15 amino acids. CDR3 in amino acids: CASSLELAGIYEQYF. CDR3 nucleotides: TGTGCCAGCAGCTTAGAGCTGGCGGGCATCTACGAGCAGTACTTC. Full variable domain (outside the CDR3, taken from reference TRBV11-2 and TRBJ2-7): EAGVAQSPRYKIIEKRQSVAFWCNPISGHATLYWYQQILGQGPKLLIQFQNNGVVDDSQLPKDRFSAERLKGVDSTLKIQPAKLEDSAVYLCASSLELAGIYEQYFGPGTRLTVT.

The V and J genes are TRBV7-9 and TRBJ1-5; 7 bases are shared with TRBD1. This CDR3 spans 16 amino acids. The V segment lost 5 bases and the J segment 1 base; nucleotides outside the gene matches: 8. The germline V gene encodes CDR1 SEHNR and CDR2 FQNEAQ (reference sequence). The CDR3 DNA reads TGTGCCAGCAGCCGTACTACAGGGGCCAGCAATCAGCCCCAGCATTTT. Translated: CASSRTTGASNQPQHF.